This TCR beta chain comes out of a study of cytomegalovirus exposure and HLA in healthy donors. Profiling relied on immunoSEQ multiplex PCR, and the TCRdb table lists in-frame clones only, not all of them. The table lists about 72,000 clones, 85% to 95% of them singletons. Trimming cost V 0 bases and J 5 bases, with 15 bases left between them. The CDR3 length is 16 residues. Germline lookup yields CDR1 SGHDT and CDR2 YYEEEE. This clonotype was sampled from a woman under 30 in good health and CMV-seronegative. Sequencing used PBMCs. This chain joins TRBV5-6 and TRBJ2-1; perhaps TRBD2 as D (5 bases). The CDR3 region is CASSLADYPWDNEQFF. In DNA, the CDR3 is TGTGCCAGCAGCTTGGCTGACTACCCTTGGGACAATGAGCAGTTCTTC.